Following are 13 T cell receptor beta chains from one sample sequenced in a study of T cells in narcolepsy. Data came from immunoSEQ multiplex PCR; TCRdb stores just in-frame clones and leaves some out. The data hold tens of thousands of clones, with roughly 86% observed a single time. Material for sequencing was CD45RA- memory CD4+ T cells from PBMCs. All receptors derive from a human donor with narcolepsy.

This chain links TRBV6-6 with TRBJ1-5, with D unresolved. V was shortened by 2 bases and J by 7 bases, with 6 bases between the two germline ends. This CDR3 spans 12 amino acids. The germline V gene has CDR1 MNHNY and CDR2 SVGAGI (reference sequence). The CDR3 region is CASSYPTQPQHF. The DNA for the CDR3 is TGTGCCAGCAGTTACCCGACGCAGCCCCAGCATTTT.

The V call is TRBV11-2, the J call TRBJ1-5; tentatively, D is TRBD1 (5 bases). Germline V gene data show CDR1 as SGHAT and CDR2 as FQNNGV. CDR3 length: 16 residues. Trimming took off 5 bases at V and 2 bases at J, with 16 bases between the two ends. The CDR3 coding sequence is TGTGCCAGCAGCCCCGGAAGGGGTCTCGGCAATCAGCCCCAGCATTTT. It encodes CASSPGRGLGNQPQHF.

The CDR3 DNA follows: TGTGCCATCAGTGGCCGGCAGGGCTACAATGAGCAGTTCTTC. It codes for CAISGRQGYNEQFF. This chain uses TRBV10-3 with TRBJ2-1; maybe TRBD1 (5 bases). The V end was cut by 4 bases, the J end by 3 bases, with 10 bases between. Germline CDR1 and CDR2: ENHRY and SYGVKD. This CDR3 is 14 amino acids long.

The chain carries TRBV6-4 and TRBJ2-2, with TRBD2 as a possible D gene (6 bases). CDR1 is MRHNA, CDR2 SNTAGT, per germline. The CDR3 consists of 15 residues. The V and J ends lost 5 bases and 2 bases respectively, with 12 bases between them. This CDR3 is CASSFGSGNTGELFF. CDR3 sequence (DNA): TGTGCCAGCAGTTTCGGGAGTGGCAACACCGGGGAGCTGTTTTTT.

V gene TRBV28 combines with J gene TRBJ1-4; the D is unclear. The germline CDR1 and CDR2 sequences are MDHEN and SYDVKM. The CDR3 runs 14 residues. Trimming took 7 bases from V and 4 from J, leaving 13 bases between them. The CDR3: CASNVVGINEKLFF. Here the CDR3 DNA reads TGTGCCAGCAACGTGGTAGGGATTAATGAAAAACTGTTTTTT.

In DNA, the CDR3 is TGTGCCAGTAGTAGAGGGACTAGCGGGGGCCCGGAGACCCAGTACTTC. Translation gives CASSRGTSGGPETQYF. The chain carries TRBV19 and TRBJ2-5; TRBD2 agrees at 14 bases. This CDR3 comprises 16 residues. V lost 4 bases, J lost 5 bases, and 6 bases stayed unmatched. CDR1 is LNHDA, CDR2 SQIVND, per germline (reference sequence).

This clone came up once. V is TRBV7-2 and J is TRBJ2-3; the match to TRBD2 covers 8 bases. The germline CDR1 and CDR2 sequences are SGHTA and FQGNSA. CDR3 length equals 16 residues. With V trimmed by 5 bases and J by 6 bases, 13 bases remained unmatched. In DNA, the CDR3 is TGTGCCAGCAGCCTTAGAGCGGGAGACCTCCCGGATACGCAGTATTTT. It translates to CASSLRAGDLPDTQYF.

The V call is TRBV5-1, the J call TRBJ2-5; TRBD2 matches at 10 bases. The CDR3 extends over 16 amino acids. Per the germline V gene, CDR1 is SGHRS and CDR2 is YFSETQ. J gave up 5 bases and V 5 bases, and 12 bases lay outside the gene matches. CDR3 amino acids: CASSRLSGRAEETQYF. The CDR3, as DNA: TGCGCCAGCAGTCGGTTAAGCGGGAGGGCAGAGGAGACCCAGTACTTC.

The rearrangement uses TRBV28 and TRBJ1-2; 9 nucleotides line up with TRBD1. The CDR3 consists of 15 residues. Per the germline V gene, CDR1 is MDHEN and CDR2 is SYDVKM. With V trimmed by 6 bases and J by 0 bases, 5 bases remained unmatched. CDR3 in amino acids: CASSRDRASNYGYTF. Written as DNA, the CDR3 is TGTGCCAGCAGCCGGGACAGGGCTTCTAACTATGGCTACACCTTC.

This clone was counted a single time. CDR3 DNA sequence: TGCGCCAGCAGCTTGTATCGGCAGACCCAGTACTTC. It codes for CASSLYRQTQYF. The chain combines TRBV5-1 with TRBJ2-5; no clear D. The CDR3 has 12 residues. Looked up from germline, CDR1 is SGHRS and CDR2 is YFSETQ. V was shortened by 1 base and J by 6 bases, with 7 bases between the two germline ends.

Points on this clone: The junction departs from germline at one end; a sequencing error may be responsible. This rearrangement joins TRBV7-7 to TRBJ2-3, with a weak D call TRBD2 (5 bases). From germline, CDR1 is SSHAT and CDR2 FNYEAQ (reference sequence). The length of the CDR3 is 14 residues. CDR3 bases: TGTGCTAGCAGCCATGACGGGGTTGCAGATACGCAGTATTTT. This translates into CASSHDGVADTQYF.

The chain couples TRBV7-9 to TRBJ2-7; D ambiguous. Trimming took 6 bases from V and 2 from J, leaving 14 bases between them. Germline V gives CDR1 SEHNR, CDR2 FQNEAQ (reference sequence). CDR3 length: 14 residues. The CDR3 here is CASSYSGSTYEQYF. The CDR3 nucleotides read TGTGCCAGCAGTTATAGTGGCAGCACCTACGAGCAGTACTTC. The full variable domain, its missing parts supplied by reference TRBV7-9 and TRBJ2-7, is DTGVSQNPRHKITKRGQNVTFRCDPISEHNRLYWYRQTLGQGPEFLTYFQNEAQLEKSRLLSDRFSAERPKGSFSTLEIQRTEQGDSAMYLCASSYSGSTYEQYFGPGTRLTVT.

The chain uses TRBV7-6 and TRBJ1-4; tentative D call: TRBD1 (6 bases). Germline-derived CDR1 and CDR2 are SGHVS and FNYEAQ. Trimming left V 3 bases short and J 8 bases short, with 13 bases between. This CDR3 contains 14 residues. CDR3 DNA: TGTGCCAGCAGCTTCAGCAGGGGCGAAGAAAAACTGTTTTTT. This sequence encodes CASSFSRGEEKLFF.